This T cell receptor (beta chain) was documented in a study of cytomegalovirus exposure and HLA in healthy donors. The CDR3 has 16 amino acids. Germline values: CDR1 MDHEN, CDR2 SYDVKM. V was clipped by 5 bases and J by 6 bases; unmatched bases: 8. The protocol was immunoSEQ multiplex PCR, while the TCRdb copy is restricted to in-frame clones and leaves out a portion. The table has some 130,000 clones, about 95% seen once. Worth noting for this clone: The antigen is unknown.

Whole-study findings and limits: In vitro checks showed that a few CMV-associated chains really do target CMV antigens.

Sequencing input: PBMCs. The genes are TRBV28 and TRBJ2-7, with TRBD2 matching 15 bases. The source of this sequence is a man aged 18-30 years in good health and CMV-seropositive. In nucleotides, the CDR3 is TGTGCCAGCAGTCGCGGACTAGCGGGAGGGTTCTTCGAGCAGTACTTC. Protein sequence: CASSRGLAGGFFEQYF.